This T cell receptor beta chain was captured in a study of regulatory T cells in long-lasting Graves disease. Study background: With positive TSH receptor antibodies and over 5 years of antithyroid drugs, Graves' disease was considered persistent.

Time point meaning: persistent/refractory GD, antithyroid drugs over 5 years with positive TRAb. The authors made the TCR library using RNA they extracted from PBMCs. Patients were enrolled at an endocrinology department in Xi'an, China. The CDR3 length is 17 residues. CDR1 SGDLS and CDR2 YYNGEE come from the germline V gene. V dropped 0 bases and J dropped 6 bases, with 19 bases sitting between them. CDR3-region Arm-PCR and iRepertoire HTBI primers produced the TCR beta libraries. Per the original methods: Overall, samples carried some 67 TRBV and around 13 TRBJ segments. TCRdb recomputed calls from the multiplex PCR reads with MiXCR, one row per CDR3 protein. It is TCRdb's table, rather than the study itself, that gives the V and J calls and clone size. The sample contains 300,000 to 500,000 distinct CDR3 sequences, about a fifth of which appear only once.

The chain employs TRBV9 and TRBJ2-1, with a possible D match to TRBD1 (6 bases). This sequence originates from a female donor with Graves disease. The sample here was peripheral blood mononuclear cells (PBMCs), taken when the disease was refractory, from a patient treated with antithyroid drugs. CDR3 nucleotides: TGTGCCAGCAGCGTAGAGGTAGATGCAGGGGTGTTCAATGAGCAGTTCTTC. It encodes CASSVEVDAGVFNEQFF.